A single T cell receptor beta chain is shown here with its context. The antigen is unknown. V was clipped by 5 bases and J by 3 bases; unmatched bases: 13. The CDR3 is 16 amino acids. The Oncomine TCR Beta short-read assay sequenced DNA from cultured CD4+ T cells. TCRdb used MiXCR to reprocess the PCR reads, holding one entry per CDR3 protein. The sample holds 6,000 to 7,000 distinct CDR3 sequences, around half seen once. The record originates from a study of vaccination and CD4 T cells after COVID-19. Regarding treatment: roughly 11-day PBMC culture with coronavirus spike peptide pools or control peptides (ViraFEST assay). The collection of CD4+ T cells from the unexposed donor took place before the COVID-19 pandemic (2011-2018).

What was sequenced was CD4+ T cells from blood, cultured in vitro. The J gene is TRBJ2-7, the V gene TRBV12-3 or TRBV12-4; 7 nucleotides match TRBD1. The clonotype comes from a human donor in good health. CDR3 in DNA: TGTGCCAGCAGTCCAATCGCAGGGGGTGCTTTCTACGAGCAGTACTTC. Translating it yields CASSPIAGGAFYEQYF.